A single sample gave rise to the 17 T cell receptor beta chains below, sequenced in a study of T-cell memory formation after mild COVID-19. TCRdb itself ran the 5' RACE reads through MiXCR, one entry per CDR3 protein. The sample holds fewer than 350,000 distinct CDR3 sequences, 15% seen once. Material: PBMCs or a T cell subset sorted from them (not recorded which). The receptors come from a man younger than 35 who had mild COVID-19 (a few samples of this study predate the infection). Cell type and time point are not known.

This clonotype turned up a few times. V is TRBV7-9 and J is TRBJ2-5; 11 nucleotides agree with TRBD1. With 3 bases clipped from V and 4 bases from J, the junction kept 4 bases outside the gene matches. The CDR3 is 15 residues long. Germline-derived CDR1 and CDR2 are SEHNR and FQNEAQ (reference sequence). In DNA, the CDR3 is TGTGCCAGCAGCTTGTCGGACAGGGGGCGAGAGACCCAGTACTTC. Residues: CASSLSDRGRETQYF.

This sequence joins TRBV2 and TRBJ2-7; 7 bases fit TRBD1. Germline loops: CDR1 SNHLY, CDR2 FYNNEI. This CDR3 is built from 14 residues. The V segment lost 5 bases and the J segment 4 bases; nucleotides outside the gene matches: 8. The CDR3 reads CASSFDRAGYEQYF. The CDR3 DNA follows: TGTGCCAGCAGTTTTGACAGGGCCGGATACGAGCAGTACTTC.

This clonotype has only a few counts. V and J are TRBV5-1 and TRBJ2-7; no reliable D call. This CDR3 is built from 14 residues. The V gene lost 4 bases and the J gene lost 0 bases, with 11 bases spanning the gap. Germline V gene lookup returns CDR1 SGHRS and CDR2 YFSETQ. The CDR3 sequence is CASSQPGRSYEQYF. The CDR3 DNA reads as TGCGCCAGCAGCCAACCGGGTCGCTCCTACGAGCAGTACTTC.

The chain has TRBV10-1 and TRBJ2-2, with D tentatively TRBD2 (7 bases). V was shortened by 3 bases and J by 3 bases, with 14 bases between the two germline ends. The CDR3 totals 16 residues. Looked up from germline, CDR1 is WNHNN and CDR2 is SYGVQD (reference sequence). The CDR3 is CASSEQGGGHTGELFF. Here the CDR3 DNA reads TGCGCCAGCAGTGAACAGGGCGGGGGTCACACCGGGGAGCTGTTTTTT.

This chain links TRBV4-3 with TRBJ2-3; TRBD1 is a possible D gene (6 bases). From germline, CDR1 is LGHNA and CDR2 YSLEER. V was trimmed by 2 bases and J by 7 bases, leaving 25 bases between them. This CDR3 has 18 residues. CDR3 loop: CASSQYAGRGSPTNTQYF. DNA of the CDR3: TGCGCCAGCAGCCAATACGCTGGCAGGGGATCCCCCACCAATACGCAGTATTTT.

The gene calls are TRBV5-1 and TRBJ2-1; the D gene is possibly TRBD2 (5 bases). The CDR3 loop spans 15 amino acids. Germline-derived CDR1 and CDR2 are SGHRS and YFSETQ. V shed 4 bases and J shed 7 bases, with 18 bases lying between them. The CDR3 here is CASSLGPGGWNEQFF. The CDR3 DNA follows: TGCGCCAGCAGCCTAGGGCCCGGCGGGTGGAATGAGCAGTTCTTC.

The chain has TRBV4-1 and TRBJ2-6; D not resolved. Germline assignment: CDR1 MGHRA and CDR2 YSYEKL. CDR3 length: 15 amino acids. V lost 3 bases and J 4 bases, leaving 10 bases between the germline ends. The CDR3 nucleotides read TGCGCCAGCAGCCACCATGGGTTGGGGGCCAACGTCCTGACTTTC. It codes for CASSHHGLGANVLTF.

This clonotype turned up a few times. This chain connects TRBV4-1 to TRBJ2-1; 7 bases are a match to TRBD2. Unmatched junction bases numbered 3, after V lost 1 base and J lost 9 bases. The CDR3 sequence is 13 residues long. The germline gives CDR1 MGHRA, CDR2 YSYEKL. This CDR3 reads CASSQVGGIEQFF. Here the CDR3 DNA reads TGCGCCAGCAGCCAAGTCGGGGGGATTGAGCAGTTCTTC.

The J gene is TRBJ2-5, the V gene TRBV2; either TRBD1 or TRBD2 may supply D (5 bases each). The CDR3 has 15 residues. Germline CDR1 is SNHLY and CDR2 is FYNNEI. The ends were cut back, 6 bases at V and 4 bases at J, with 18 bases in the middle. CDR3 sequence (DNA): TGTGCCAGCAGGCGACAGTTGAGGGCCCCAGAGACCCAGTACTTC. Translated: CASRRQLRAPETQYF.

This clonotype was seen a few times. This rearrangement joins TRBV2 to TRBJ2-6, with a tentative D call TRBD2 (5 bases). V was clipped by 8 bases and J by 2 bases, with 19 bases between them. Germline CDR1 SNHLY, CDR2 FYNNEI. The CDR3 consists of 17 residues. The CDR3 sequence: CASLRRTLTPGANVLTF. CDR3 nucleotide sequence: TGTGCCAGCCTACGGAGGACCCTAACCCCTGGGGCCAACGTCCTGACTTTC.

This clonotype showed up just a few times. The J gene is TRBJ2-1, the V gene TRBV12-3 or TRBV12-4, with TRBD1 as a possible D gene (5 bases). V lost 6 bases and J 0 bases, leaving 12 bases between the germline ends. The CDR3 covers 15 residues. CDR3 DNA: TGTGCCAGCAGCAACAGGCCACTCTCCTACAATGAGCAGTTCTTC. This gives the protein CASSNRPLSYNEQFF.

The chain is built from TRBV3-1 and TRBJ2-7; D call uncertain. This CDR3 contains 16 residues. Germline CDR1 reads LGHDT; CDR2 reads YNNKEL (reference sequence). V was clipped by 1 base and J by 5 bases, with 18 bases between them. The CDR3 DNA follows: TGTGCCAGCAGCCAAGGTGTTCTCCAGAGTCCCAACGAGCAGTACTTC. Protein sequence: CASSQGVLQSPNEQYF.

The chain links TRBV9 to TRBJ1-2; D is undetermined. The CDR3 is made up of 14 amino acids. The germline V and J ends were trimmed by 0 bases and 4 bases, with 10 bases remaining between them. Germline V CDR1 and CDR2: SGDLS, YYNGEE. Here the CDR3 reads CASSVETTGYGYTF. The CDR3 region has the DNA TGTGCCAGCAGCGTAGAAACCACGGGCTATGGCTACACCTTC.

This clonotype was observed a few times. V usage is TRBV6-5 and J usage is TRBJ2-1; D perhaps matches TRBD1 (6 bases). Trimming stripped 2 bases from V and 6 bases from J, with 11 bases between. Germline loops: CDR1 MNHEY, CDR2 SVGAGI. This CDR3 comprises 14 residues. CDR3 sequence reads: CASSYGQTFNEQFF. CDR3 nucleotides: TGTGCCAGCAGTTACGGACAGACCTTCAATGAGCAGTTCTTC.

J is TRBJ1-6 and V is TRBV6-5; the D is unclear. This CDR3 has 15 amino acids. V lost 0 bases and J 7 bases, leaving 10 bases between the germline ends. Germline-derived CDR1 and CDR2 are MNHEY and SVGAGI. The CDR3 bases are TGTGCCAGCAGTTACTCTGGGGTACAGAATTCACCCCTCCACTTT. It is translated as CASSYSGVQNSPLHF.

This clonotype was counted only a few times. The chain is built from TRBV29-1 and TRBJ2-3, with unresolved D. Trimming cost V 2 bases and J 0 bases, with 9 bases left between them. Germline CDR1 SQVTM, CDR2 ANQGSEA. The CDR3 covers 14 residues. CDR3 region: CSVERTASTDTQYF. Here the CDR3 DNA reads TGCAGCGTTGAAAGGACGGCTAGCACAGATACGCAGTATTTT.

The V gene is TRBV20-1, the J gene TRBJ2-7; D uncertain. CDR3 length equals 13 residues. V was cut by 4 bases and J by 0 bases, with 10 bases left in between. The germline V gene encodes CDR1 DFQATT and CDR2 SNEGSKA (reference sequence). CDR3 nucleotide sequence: TGCAGTGCTAAAACTCAGGACTCCTACGAGCAGTACTTC. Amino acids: CSAKTQDSYEQYF.